This T cell receptor beta chain was recovered during a study of T cells after yellow fever vaccination. The germline V and J ends were trimmed by 0 bases and 9 bases, with 10 bases remaining between them. The germline CDR1 and CDR2 sequences are SGHRS and YFSETQ. This CDR3 has 13 residues. Study-wide points: Once the booster was given, most primary-vaccination clones reappeared, at about 96% for CD4 and over 75% for CD8. Repertoires sorted by FACS could include abundant clonotypes that are contaminants from the bulk population.

Note on this clonotype: Its antigen remains unidentified.

TCRdb called the 5' RACE reads again in MiXCR, with one record for every CDR3 protein. The data contain over 300,000 distinct CDR3 sequences, less than 4.5% of them singletons. The rearrangement joins TRBV5-1 to TRBJ2-1, with D possibly being TRBD2 (6 bases). Sequenced here: PBMCs, sampled on the day of the yellow fever booster vaccination. The TCR was taken from a man aged 18-30 years who received the YFV17D yellow fever vaccine. The CDR3 DNA follows: TGCGCCAGCAGCTTGGCCCCCGGGGGTGAGCAGTTCTTC. Amino acids: CASSLAPGGEQFF.